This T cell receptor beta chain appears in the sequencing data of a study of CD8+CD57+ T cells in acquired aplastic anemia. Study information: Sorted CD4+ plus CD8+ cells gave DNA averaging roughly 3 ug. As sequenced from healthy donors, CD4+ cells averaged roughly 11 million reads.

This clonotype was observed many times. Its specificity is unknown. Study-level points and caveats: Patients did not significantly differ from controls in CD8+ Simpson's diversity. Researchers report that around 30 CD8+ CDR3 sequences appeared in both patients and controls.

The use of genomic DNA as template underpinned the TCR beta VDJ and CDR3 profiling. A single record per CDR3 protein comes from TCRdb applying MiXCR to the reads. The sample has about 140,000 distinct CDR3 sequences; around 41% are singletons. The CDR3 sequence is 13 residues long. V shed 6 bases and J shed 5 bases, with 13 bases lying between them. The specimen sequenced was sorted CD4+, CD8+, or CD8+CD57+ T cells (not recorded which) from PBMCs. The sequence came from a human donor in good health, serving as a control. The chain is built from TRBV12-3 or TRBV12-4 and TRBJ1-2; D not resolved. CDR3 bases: TGTGCCAGCAGCCTGAGGTCTGTGTATGGCTACACCTTC. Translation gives CASSLRSVYGYTF.